This TCR beta chain comes out of a study of identical twins. There are a few counts of this clonotype. Its matching antigen is unknown. The CDR3 runs 15 residues. In germline, CDR1 is MNHEY, CDR2 SVGAGI. Trimming removed 0 bases from V and 7 bases from J, with 15 bases in between. Study-wide results and caveats: Abundant beta clonotypes from cord blood bore fewer insertions; memory repertoires lacked this pattern.

Via MiXCR, TCRdb re-called the 5' RACE reads, giving one row per CDR3 protein. The table includes roughly 500,000 distinct CDR3 sequences, under 25% detected once. These data also featured in a second study, about T cells expressing NK-cell markers.

This receptor was identified in a woman under 30 in good health. The V and J genes are TRBV6-5 and TRBJ1-2; a weak D match, TRBD1 (6 bases). The source material was CD4+ T cells sorted from blood. The CDR3 sequence: CASSYSGRGSSGYTF. The CDR3 DNA sequence: TGTGCCAGCAGTTACTCGGGGAGGGGGAGTAGTGGCTACACCTTC.